These 18 T cell receptor beta chains share one sample of origin, sequenced in a study of shared clonotypes between healthy human individuals. Sequencing used immunoSEQ multiplex PCR; TCRdb keeps in-frame clones, though not all of them. Of around 95,000 clones detected, roughly two thirds appear once; the ten largest clones hold roughly 43%. Sequenced sample: memory CD8+ T cells sorted from blood. As for subset: CD45RO+ cells pooled with CCR7-negative TemRA cells. The receptor set was obtained from a man aged 30-40 years in good health.

This clone was seen a single time. The CDR3 sequence: CASSVGTHEQFF. The CDR3 region has the DNA TGCGCCAGCAGTGTCGGTACACATGAGCAGTTCTTC. The chain links TRBV10-2 to TRBJ2-1, with D unclear. There are 12 residues in the CDR3. The germline gives CDR1 WSHSY, CDR2 SAAADI. Trimming pared 4 bases from V and 8 bases from J, leaving 9 bases between.

V and J are TRBV5-3 and TRBJ1-2; D might be TRBD1 (5 bases). TRBV5-3 is treated as an ORF (open reading frame) with a function not yet certain. With 0 bases removed from V and 4 bases from J, the gap between germline ends came to 19 bases. The CDR3 is 17 amino acids. Here the CDR3 DNA reads TGTGCCAGAAGCTTGGTTCCGCGCATTAGGGGCTGCTATGGCTACACCTTC. Its translation is CARSLVPRIRGCYGYTF.

The chain couples TRBV10-3 to TRBJ2-3; D is unclear. The CDR3 has 11 amino acids. The germline V gene encodes CDR1 ENHRY and CDR2 SYGVKD. V lost 2 bases, J lost 6 bases, and 3 bases lay in between. The CDR3, as DNA: TGTGCCATCAGTGAGAAGGATACGCAGTATTTT. The encoded protein is CAISEKDTQYF.

The gene calls are TRBV7-9 and TRBJ2-2; 8 bases align to TRBD2. This CDR3 contains 14 residues. Germline V gene sequence: CDR1 SEHNR, CDR2 FQNEAQ (reference sequence). The ends lost 7 bases at V and 7 bases at J; junction bases unmatched: 8. CDR3 residues: CASTETSAGGELFF. CDR3 bases: TGTGCCAGCACCGAGACTAGCGCCGGCGGGGAGCTGTTTTTT.

V and J are TRBV5-4 and TRBJ2-1; D is possibly TRBD2 (5 bases). CDR1 is SGHNT and CDR2 is YYREEE in the germline V gene (reference sequence). The CDR3 spans 15 residues. Between the trimmed V and J ends, which lost 0 bases and 6 bases, there was a span of 13 bases. The CDR3 protein is CASSLGWIEGNEQFF. The CDR3 DNA reads TGTGCCAGCAGCTTGGGATGGATAGAGGGCAATGAGCAGTTCTTC.

This clone was seen at least ten times. This chain joins TRBV7-9 and TRBJ1-4, with D perhaps matching TRBD1 (5 bases). In germline, CDR1 is SEHNR, CDR2 FQNEAQ (reference sequence). V gave up 6 bases and J gave up 7 bases, with 15 bases separating them. The CDR3 runs 14 residues. DNA for the CDR3: TGTGCCAGCAGGGATTCAGGGATCGGTGAAAAACTGTTTTTT. This codes for CASRDSGIGEKLFF. Filled out from reference TRBV7-9 and TRBJ1-4, the complete variable domain reads DTGVSQNPRHKITKRGQNVTFRCDPISEHNRLYWYRQTLGQGPEFLTYFQNEAQLEKSRLLSDRFSAERPKGSFSTLEIQRTEQGDSAMYLCASRDSGIGEKLFFGSGTQLSVL.

The sample holds a few counts of this clone. J is TRBJ2-1 and V is TRBV9; TRBD1 matches at 10 bases. CDR1 SGDLS and CDR2 YYNGEE come from the germline V gene. This CDR3 is 16 amino acids long. V shed 4 bases and J 4 bases; nucleotides not matched to a gene: 8. The CDR3 DNA sequence: TGTGCCAGCAGCTATACCGGGACAGGGGATTACAATGAGCAGTTCTTC. Translating gives CASSYTGTGDYNEQFF. The full variable domain, its missing parts supplied by reference TRBV9 and TRBJ2-1, is DSGVTQTPKHLITATGQRVTLRCSPRSGDLSVYWYQQSLDQGLQFLIQYYNGEERAKGNILERFSAQQFPDLHSELNLSSLELGDSALYFCASSYTGTGDYNEQFFGPGTRLTVL.

V gene TRBV5-6 combines with J gene TRBJ2-5; TRBD2 matches 7 bases. Looked up from germline, CDR1 is SGHDT and CDR2 is YYEEEE. The ends lost 2 bases at V and 0 bases at J; junction bases unmatched: 4. The CDR3 has 15 residues. Written as DNA, the CDR3 is TGTGCCAGCAGCTTCTGGGGGGGACACCAAGAGACCCAGTACTTC. This gives the protein CASSFWGGHQETQYF.

The chain is built from TRBV2 and TRBJ2-7; 7 bases agree with TRBD1. J was trimmed by 1 base and V by 4 bases; bases with no gene match: 22. The CDR3 extends over 20 amino acids. Germline CDR1 SNHLY, CDR2 FYNNEI. CDR3 nucleotides: TGTGCCAGCAGTGGCCAAAGGACAGGTGGTGGTTTGAGTCGGTCCTACGAGCAGTACTTC. It is translated as CASSGQRTGGGLSRSYEQYF. Combining the CDR3 with reference TRBV2 and TRBJ2-7 gives the whole variable domain EPEVTQTPSHQVTQMGQEVILRCVPISNHLYFYWYRQILGQKVEFLVSFYNNEISEKSEIFDDQFSVERPDGSNFTLKIRSTKLEDSAMYFCASSGQRTGGGLSRSYEQYFGPGTRLTVT.

This clone appeared a few times. V and J are TRBV10-3 and TRBJ2-7, with 7 bases fitting TRBD2. Germline CDR1 is ENHRY and CDR2 is SYGVKD. The CDR3 sequence is 13 residues long. Trimming removed 8 bases from V and 7 bases from J; junction bases left unmatched: 11. In DNA, the CDR3 is TGTGCCATCTCCGGCGGGGGTTACGTAGAGCAGTACTTC. Translated, it gives CAISGGGYVEQYF.

V gene TRBV5-8 combines with J gene TRBJ2-1, with no clear D. The CDR3 sequence is 15 residues long. From germline, CDR1 is SGHTS and CDR2 YDEGEE. Trimming removed 0 bases at V and 7 bases at J, with 14 bases between. The CDR3 bases are TGTGCCAGCAGCTTGGTAGTAACGGGCGGTAATGAGCAGTTCTTC. Protein sequence: CASSLVVTGGNEQFF.

This chain links TRBV5-4 with TRBJ2-7, with 9 nucleotides matching TRBD1. The J segment lost 5 bases and the V segment lost 5 bases, leaving 14 bases of the junction unmatched. This CDR3 is 16 amino acids long. The germline CDR1 and CDR2 sequences are SGHNT and YYREEE (reference sequence). The CDR3 loop is CASSPPGTGLVNEQYF. The CDR3 DNA reads as TGTGCCAGCAGTCCCCCCGGGACAGGGCTGGTCAACGAGCAGTACTTC.

The chain employs TRBV27 and TRBJ1-4; possible D gene TRBD1, 6 bases. CDR3 length equals 17 residues. The germline V gene has CDR1 MNHEY and CDR2 SMNVEV (reference sequence). V was cut by 5 bases and J by 7 bases, with 23 bases left in between. Written as DNA, the CDR3 is TGTGCCAGCAGTAAGCACAAAACAGGGAGGTCAGGTGAAAAACTGTTTTTT. It translates to CASSKHKTGRSGEKLFF.

This clone has just a few counts. The V gene is TRBV19, the J gene TRBJ2-7; 7 nucleotides line up with TRBD1. This CDR3 contains 15 residues. J lost 2 bases, V lost 5 bases, and 9 bases had no gene match. CDR1 is LNHDA and CDR2 is SQIVND in the germline V gene (reference sequence). The DNA for the CDR3 is TGTGCCAGTAGTGGCGAATCGGGACAGCCCTACGAGCAGTACTTC. It translates to CASSGESGQPYEQYF.

This clone has a single count. The V gene is TRBV5-1, the J gene TRBJ2-3; D might be TRBD1 (5 bases). The CDR3 sequence is 12 residues long. Trimming shortened V by 0 bases and J by 6 bases, and 5 bases separated the two germline ends. Per germline, CDR1 SGHRS and CDR2 YFSETQ. The CDR3 DNA is TGCGCCAGCAGCTTGGAGGGGGATACGCAGTATTTT. Protein sequence: CASSLEGDTQYF. Filled out from reference TRBV5-1 and TRBJ2-3, the complete variable domain reads KAGVTQTPRYLIKTRGQQVTLSCSPISGHRSVSWYQQTPGQGLQFLFEYFSETQRNKGNFPGRFSGRQFSNSRSEMNVSTLELGDSALYLCASSLEGDTQYFGPGTRLTVL.

J is TRBJ2-7 and V is TRBV5-1; no clear D gene. The germline V gene has CDR1 SGHRS and CDR2 YFSETQ. V was pared by 4 bases and J by 2 bases, with 7 bases between. The CDR3 is 12 residues long. The CDR3, as DNA: TGCGCCAGCAGCGCGACAACCTACGAGCAGTACTTC. Its protein product is CASSATTYEQYF.

This clone was seen a handful of times. This chain uses TRBV7-2 with TRBJ2-1; 11 nucleotides align to TRBD2. Looked up from germline, CDR1 is SGHTA and CDR2 is FQGNSA. V gave up 6 bases and J gave up 2 bases; unmatched junction bases: 6. The CDR3 runs to 16 residues. This chain's CDR3 is CASRSRLAGPYNEQFF. CDR3 in DNA: TGTGCCAGCAGATCCCGACTAGCGGGACCCTACAATGAGCAGTTCTTC.

This clone was counted only a few times. This rearrangement joins TRBV25-1 to TRBJ2-1; tentatively, D is TRBD1 (6 bases). CDR1 and CDR2 (germline): MGHDK, SYGVNS. V was shortened by 5 bases and J by 3 bases, with 14 bases between the two germline ends. The CDR3 runs to 15 residues. In DNA form, the CDR3 reads TGTGCCAGCAGTCCCCCAGGGGACGTCTACAATGAGCAGTTCTTC. This gives the protein CASSPPGDVYNEQFF.